This T cell receptor (beta chain) was found in a study of cytomegalovirus exposure and HLA in healthy donors. It was with 60 Vbeta and 13 Jbeta primers that the PCR ran. Repertoires were generated with immunoSEQ multiplex PCR, while TCRdb's copy carries only in-frame clones and drops some. The sample records about 98,000 clones, around 86% being singletons. Points from the study as a whole: Immune exposure information available was restricted to CMV serostatus. In an earlier analysis, productive rearrangement rates for most beta V segments clustered near 87% or 30%.

This clone was detected only a few times. Its antigen is still unknown. CDR1 is LNHDA, CDR2 SQIVND, per germline (reference sequence). The CDR3 totals 17 residues. With V trimmed by 3 bases and J by 0 bases, 5 bases remained unmatched. The chain has TRBV19 and TRBJ1-1; 12 bases align to TRBD1. Sequencing was performed on PBMCs. This clonotype was sampled from a female donor in good health and CMV-seropositive. The CDR3 sequence is CASSIGTGGLMNTEAFF. Here the CDR3 DNA reads TGTGCCAGTAGTATCGGGACAGGGGGCTTGATGAACACTGAAGCTTTCTTT.